The 8 T cell receptor beta chains below come from one sample, sequenced in a study of CD8 T cells in ankylosing spondylitis. Whole-study results and caveats: In ankylosing spondylitis blood, a motif of about 8 highly homologous TCR beta variants appeared characteristic.

TCRdb re-called the 5' RACE reads with MiXCR, one entry per CDR3 protein. The top ten hold approximately 6.3% of the sample, which has fewer than 650,000 distinct CDR3 sequences, about an eighth seen once. These receptors have no identified antigens. The material sequenced was blood, either unsorted or a sorted T cell fraction (not recorded which). The receptor set was obtained from a male donor with ankylosing spondylitis.

This clonotype was seen only a few times. V and J are TRBV5-1 and TRBJ2-5; TRBD1 aligns across 7 bases. CDR1 and CDR2 from the germline V gene are SGHRS and YFSETQ. This CDR3 is 16 amino acids long. Losses at the gene ends were 4 bases for V and 2 bases for J; bases not matched to a gene: 11. CDR3 amino acids: CASSRQGMSLQETQYF. The DNA for the CDR3 is TGCGCCAGCAGCCGACAGGGTATGAGCCTTCAAGAGACCCAGTACTTC.

This rearrangement joins TRBV13 to TRBJ1-1; D is possibly TRBD1 (6 bases). This CDR3 is built from 16 residues. Germline V gene sequence: CDR1 PRHDT, CDR2 FYEKMQ (reference sequence). V lost 7 bases and J lost 1, with 19 bases in between. CDR3: CASIERGGPWNTEAFF. CDR3 DNA sequence: TGTGCCAGCATCGAGAGAGGGGGACCCTGGAACACTGAAGCTTTCTTT.

This clonotype was detected only a few times. This rearrangement joins TRBV20-1 to TRBJ2-3; 8 nucleotides agree with TRBD2. Germline trimming cut 6 bases from V and 2 bases from J; bases unmatched to any gene: 13. The CDR3 runs to 16 residues. CDR1 is DFQATT and CDR2 is SNEGSKA in the germline V gene (reference sequence). DNA for the CDR3: TGCAGTGCCGAGAGAGGCACTAGCGGAATCACAGATACGCAGTATTTT. This translates into CSAERGTSGITDTQYF.

This clonotype appeared a few times. V usage is TRBV6-1 and J usage is TRBJ1-5, with D tentatively TRBD1 (5 bases). Germline CDR1 reads MNHNS; CDR2 reads SASEGT. The CDR3 is 13 residues long. Trimming shortened V by 1 base and J by 5 bases, and 6 bases separated the two germline ends. The CDR3 loop reads CASSEGDHQPQHF. Here the CDR3 DNA reads TGTGCCAGCAGTGAAGGGGACCATCAGCCCCAGCATTTT.

This clonotype was detected only a few times. V is TRBV7-6 and J is TRBJ2-1; the match to TRBD2 covers 10 bases. Trimming removed 3 bases from V and 2 bases from J; junction bases left unmatched: 10. Germline V gives CDR1 SGHVS, CDR2 FNYEAQ. CDR3 length equals 18 residues. CDR3: CASSFEILAGVTYNEQFF. CDR3 sequence (DNA): TGTGCCAGCAGCTTCGAAATCCTAGCGGGAGTCACCTACAATGAGCAGTTCTTC.

This clonotype was found many times. The J gene is TRBJ2-3, the V gene TRBV7-9; no clear D gene. V lost 2 bases, J lost 1 base, and 7 bases lay in between. The germline gives CDR1 SEHNR, CDR2 FQNEAQ (reference sequence). This CDR3 region has 14 residues. CDR3 coding DNA: TGTGCCAGCAGCTTAACGCCAGGCACAGATACGCAGTATTTT. Encoded protein: CASSLTPGTDTQYF. Together with reference TRBV7-9 and TRBJ2-3, the CDR3 gives the full variable domain: DTGVSQNPRHKITKRGQNVTFRCDPISEHNRLYWYRQTLGQGPEFLTYFQNEAQLEKSRLLSDRFSAERPKGSFSTLEIQRTEQGDSAMYLCASSLTPGTDTQYFGPGTRLTVL.

In this sample, this clonotype turned up many times. This chain links TRBV5-1 with TRBJ1-1; D is perhaps TRBD1 (5 bases). Germline CDR1 is SGHRS and CDR2 is YFSETQ. The CDR3 is 14 residues long. Trimming took 2 bases from V and 0 from J, leaving 8 bases between them. CDR3 amino acids: CASSFQGMNTEAFF. The CDR3 bases are TGCGCCAGCAGCTTTCAGGGAATGAACACTGAAGCTTTCTTT.

This clonotype has only a few counts. The gene calls are TRBV2 and TRBJ1-2; no firm D call. Germline CDR1 is SNHLY and CDR2 is FYNNEI. The CDR3 is made up of 12 amino acids. Trimming removed 8 bases at V and 4 bases at J, with 11 bases between. The CDR3 loop is CASHDDGYGYTF. CDR3 bases: TGTGCCAGCCATGACGATGGCTATGGCTACACCTTC.